These 18 T cell receptor beta chains share one sample of origin, sequenced in a study of a mutant IDH1 vaccine in newly diagnosed glioma. Sequencing used immunoSEQ multiplex PCR; TCRdb keeps in-frame clones, though not all of them. The sample lists about 51,000 clones, approximately 78% occurring once. The time point was: week 5, during vaccination. One vaccine dose held 300 ug of mutant IDH1 20-mer peptide and came with topical imiquimod. These receptors have no identified antigens. This specimen was PBMCs, taken from a glioma patient whose treatment included an IDH1 peptide vaccine. These TCRs come from a middle-aged man with glioma.

The chain joins TRBV30 to TRBJ1-4; maybe TRBD1 (5 bases). Germline values: CDR1 GTSNPN, CDR2 SVGIG (reference sequence). The CDR3 is 14 amino acids. The V and J ends lost 3 bases and 4 bases respectively, with 12 bases between them. The CDR3 here is CAWSPGLSNEKLFF. In DNA, the CDR3 is TGTGCCTGGAGCCCGGGACTGAGTAATGAAAAACTGTTTTTT. The complete variable domain, with remaining parts taken from reference TRBV30 and TRBJ1-4, reads SQTIHQWPATLVQPVGSPLSLECTVEGTSNPNLYWYRQAAGRGLQLLFYSVGIGQISSEVPQNLSASRPQDRQFILSSKKLLLSDSGFYLCAWSPGLSNEKLFFGSGTQLSVL.

This chain uses TRBV30 with TRBJ1-3; D unresolved. The CDR3 totals 13 residues. CDR1 and CDR2 (germline): GTSNPN, SVGIG (reference sequence). Trimming left V 1 base short and J 0 bases short, with 4 bases between. CDR3 bases: TGTGCCTGGAGTGGTAGCTCTGGAAACACCATATATTTT. This sequence encodes CAWSGSSGNTIYF.

The rearrangement joins TRBV7-2 to TRBJ1-5; 7 bases are shared with TRBD1. CDR3 length: 14 residues. Germline assignment: CDR1 SGHTA and CDR2 FQGNSA. The V gene end was trimmed by 8 bases and the J gene end by 8 bases; junction bases not matched to a gene: 12. The CDR3 region has the DNA TGTGCCAGCGCTCCTCAGGGGGGAGATGAGCCCCAGCATTTT. Protein product: CASAPQGGDEPQHF.

The chain is built from TRBV9 and TRBJ2-2; 9 bases map to TRBD1. CDR3 size: 15 residues. Looked up from germline, CDR1 is SGDLS and CDR2 is YYNGEE. V was clipped by 4 bases and J by 3 bases; unmatched bases: 4. Here the CDR3 reads CASSSDRGYTGELFF. The CDR3 DNA sequence: TGTGCCAGCAGCTCCGACAGGGGGTACACCGGGGAGCTGTTTTTT.

The rearrangement uses TRBV5-4 and TRBJ2-3; maybe TRBD2 (6 bases). Germline V CDR1 and CDR2: SGHNT, YYREEE (reference sequence). This CDR3 has 11 amino acids. V was shortened by 4 bases and J by 11 bases, with 11 bases between the two germline ends. CDR3 amino acids: CASSARGKQYF. The DNA of the CDR3 is TGTGCCAGCAGCGCCCGGGGGAAGCAGTATTTT.

The V gene is TRBV28, the J gene TRBJ2-2; D is unclear. The CDR3 consists of 14 residues. V was clipped by 5 bases and J by 0 bases, with 7 bases between them. Germline V gene sequence: CDR1 MDHEN, CDR2 SYDVKM. The CDR3 DNA is TGTGCCAGCAGTCTTACAGCGAACACCGGGGAGCTGTTTTTT. It yields the protein CASSLTANTGELFF.

In this sample, this clone turned up a few times. The rearrangement uses TRBV29-1 and TRBJ1-1; D possibly corresponds to TRBD1 (6 bases). Germline CDR1 is SQVTM and CDR2 is ANQGSEA. V was clipped by 6 bases and J by 6 bases, with 11 bases between them. This CDR3 has 11 residues. CDR3 sequence reads: CSVHGQSEAFF. CDR3 coding DNA: TGCAGCGTCCACGGACAGTCTGAAGCTTTCTTT.

The chain recombines TRBV18 with TRBJ1-1; no clear D gene. There are 14 residues in the CDR3. V was cut by 3 bases and J by 0 bases, with 8 bases left in between. Germline CDR1 is KGHSH and CDR2 is LQKENI. The CDR3 region has the DNA TGTGCCAGCTCACCCGGGAGCATGAACACTGAAGCTTTCTTT. This gives the protein CASSPGSMNTEAFF.

The genes are TRBV5-1 and TRBJ1-1; D ambiguous. Looked up from germline, CDR1 is SGHRS and CDR2 is YFSETQ. The V and J ends lost 0 bases and 7 bases respectively, with 13 bases between them. CDR3 length: 14 amino acids. CDR3 residues: CASSLDLVQDEAFF. The CDR3 nucleotides are TGCGCCAGCAGCTTGGACCTCGTGCAGGATGAAGCTTTCTTT.

The rearrangement joins TRBV6-6 to TRBJ1-5; D unclear. This CDR3 region has 15 residues. The V end was cut by 6 bases, the J end by 0 bases, with 12 bases between. Germline lookup yields CDR1 MNHNY and CDR2 SVGAGI (reference sequence). Here the CDR3 reads CASSRTEYSNQPQHF. The CDR3 DNA follows: TGTGCCAGCAGCCGGACGGAATATAGCAATCAGCCCCAGCATTTT.

This sequence joins TRBV11-2 and TRBJ1-2; D is unresolved. In germline, CDR1 is SGHAT, CDR2 FQNNGV. The CDR3 length is 13 residues. Trimming took 5 bases from V and 3 from J, leaving 10 bases between them. CDR3 residues: CASSRGLDYGYTF. DNA of the CDR3: TGTGCCAGCAGCCGAGGACTCGACTATGGCTACACCTTC.

This chain connects TRBV18 to TRBJ2-3; D gene uncertain. Germline V gene data show CDR1 as KGHSH and CDR2 as LQKENI. Trimming stripped 3 bases from V and 6 bases from J, with 7 bases between. The CDR3 consists of 12 residues. CDR3 DNA: TGTGCCAGCTCACCGGGGTCGGATACGCAGTATTTT. Protein: CASSPGSDTQYF.

V and J are TRBV7-9 and TRBJ1-1; D perhaps matches TRBD1 (5 bases). V lost 5 bases, J lost 3 bases, and 13 bases lay in between. Germline assignment: CDR1 SEHNR and CDR2 FQNEAQ (reference sequence). The CDR3 is 14 residues long. The CDR3 protein is CASSEPGLYTEAFF. The CDR3 DNA reads TGTGCCAGCAGCGAGCCAGGGCTCTACACTGAAGCTTTCTTT.

The genes are TRBV15 and TRBJ2-7; D gene unclear. The germline gives CDR1 LNHNV, CDR2 YYDKDF (reference sequence). The CDR3 is made up of 13 amino acids. The V gene lost 3 bases and the J gene lost 1 base, with 7 bases spanning the gap. Here the CDR3 reads CATSRDPSYEQYF. The DNA for the CDR3 is TGTGCCACCAGCAGGGACCCTTCCTACGAGCAGTACTTC.

The J gene is TRBJ2-5, the V gene TRBV10-3; no firm D call. The germline V gene encodes CDR1 ENHRY and CDR2 SYGVKD. The CDR3 contains 12 residues. The V gene lost 2 bases and the J gene lost 5 bases, with 6 bases spanning the gap. CDR3 sequence reads: CAISEEGETQYF. The CDR3 DNA is TGTGCCATCAGTGAGGAAGGGGAGACCCAGTACTTC.

This chain uses TRBV5-1 with TRBJ1-1, with D hard to call. In germline, CDR1 is SGHRS, CDR2 YFSETQ. The CDR3 runs to 14 residues. Trimming shortened V by 3 bases and J by 5 bases, and 14 bases separated the two germline ends. CDR3 coding DNA: TGCGCCAGCAGCTCGATAAGTGTGGGAACTGAAGCTTTCTTT. This sequence encodes CASSSISVGTEAFF. The full variable domain, its missing parts supplied by reference TRBV5-1 and TRBJ1-1, is KAGVTQTPRYLIKTRGQQVTLSCSPISGHRSVSWYQQTPGQGLQFLFEYFSETQRNKGNFPGRFSGRQFSNSRSEMNVSTLELGDSALYLCASSSISVGTEAFFGQGTRLTVV.

The V call is TRBV9, the J call TRBJ2-1; D is unclear. In germline, CDR1 is SGDLS, CDR2 YYNGEE. The CDR3 is 12 residues long. The V and J ends lost 0 bases and 6 bases respectively, with 4 bases between them. In DNA form, the CDR3 reads TGTGCCAGCAGCGTAGGCCCCAATGAGCAGTTCTTC. This codes for CASSVGPNEQFF.

The chain is built from TRBV4-2 and TRBJ2-1; D not certain. In germline, CDR1 is LGHNA, CDR2 YNFKEQ. The CDR3 contains 17 residues. Trimming took 0 bases from V and 4 from J, leaving 16 bases between them. This CDR3 is CASSQDPGRAPYNEQFF. DNA for the CDR3: TGTGCCAGCAGCCAAGACCCCGGACGGGCTCCATACAATGAGCAGTTCTTC.